Detailed here is one T cell receptor beta chain. This clonotype is assessed as medium-sized (0.01 to 0.1%). Its antigen is unknown. No per-base quality is available; no much larger clone lies one base away. The entry originates in a study of CD4 and CD8 cells across lung adenocarcinoma regions (dated by TCRdb to the late 2010s). About the full investigation: To look at intratumor heterogeneity in the T cell receptor repertoire, the study compared tumor centers against tumor margins.

A distance of 9 bases separates the germline ends of V and J, which lose 5 bases and 10 bases respectively. The CDR1 and CDR2 encoded by the germline V gene are SGHTA and FQGNSA. Reading from cysteine to phenylalanine, the CDR3 counts 11 amino acids. The entry retains the CDR3 DNA only, 33 bases that are in frame from base 1. Patients with localized lung adenocarcinoma, a subtype of non-small cell lung cancer, were used as donors. The margins of localized lung adenocarcinomas were where the samples came from. For TCR repertoire analysis, CD8+ T cells taken from tumor tissue were profiled apart from CD4+ T cells. Library creation used PCR. Data came from a HiSeq X Ten. TCRdb took the public reads, trimmed them with fastp at Q25, ran MiXCR for clone calling and kept in-frame beta chains. Each entry merges the rows of one CDR3 protein and shows their most common DNA and genes. The table for this sample lists about 12,000 distinct CDR3 sequences; roughly 56% of them were counted only once. The ten largest account for 36% of the sample.

The receptor's source is a female donor with lung adenocarcinoma. The CD4 and CD8 labels of this study may be unreliable. The rearranged segments are TRBV7-2 and TRBJ2-1, with an unclear D gene assignment. The sequencing input was CD8+ T cells from the margin of a lung tumor. Per the publication, the cell subset or site label means: tumor margin region. The CDR3 amino acid sequence is: CASSQDVEQFF. The sequence in DNA is TGTGCCAGCAGCCAGGACGTAGAGCAGTTCTTC.